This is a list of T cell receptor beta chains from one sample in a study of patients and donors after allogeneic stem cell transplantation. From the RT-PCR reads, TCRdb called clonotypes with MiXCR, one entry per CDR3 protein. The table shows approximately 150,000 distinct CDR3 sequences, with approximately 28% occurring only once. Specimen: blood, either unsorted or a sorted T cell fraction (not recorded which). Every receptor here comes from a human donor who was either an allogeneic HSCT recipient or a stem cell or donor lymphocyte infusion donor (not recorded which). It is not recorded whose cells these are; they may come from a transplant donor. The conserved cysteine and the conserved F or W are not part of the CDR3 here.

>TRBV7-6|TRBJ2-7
ASSSGLAGSTPPYEQY
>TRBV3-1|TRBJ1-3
ASSQSGSGNTIY
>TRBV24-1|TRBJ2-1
ATSDPGTGWGEQF
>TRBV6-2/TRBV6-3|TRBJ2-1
ASSYHNEQF
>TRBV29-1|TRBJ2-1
SVVRVVADNEQF
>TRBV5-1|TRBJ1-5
ASSLAENQPQH
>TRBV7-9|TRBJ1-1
ASSFNRGSGLATEAF
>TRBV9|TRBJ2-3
ASSVAPGVTDTQY
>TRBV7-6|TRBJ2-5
ASSLSRQETQY
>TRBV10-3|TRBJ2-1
AISEGQGINEQF
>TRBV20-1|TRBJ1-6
SARGEENSPLH
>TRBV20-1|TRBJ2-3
SGRQGGADTQY
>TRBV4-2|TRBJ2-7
ASSQETGLLSYEQY
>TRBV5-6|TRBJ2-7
ASSLLTTYEQY
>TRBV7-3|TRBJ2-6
ASSAGPSRVSSGANVLT
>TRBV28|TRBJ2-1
ASSLAGGPVTGQF
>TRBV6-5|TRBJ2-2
ASSLQGRGTGELF
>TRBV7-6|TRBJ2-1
ASSLVGAGSEQF
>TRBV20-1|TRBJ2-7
SAGWSSYEQY
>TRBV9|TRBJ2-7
ASSGGPDRGLYEQY
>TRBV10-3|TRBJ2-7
AISEASRGNEQY
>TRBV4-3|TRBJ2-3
ASSQEGTRSTDTQY
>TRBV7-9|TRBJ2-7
ATLLLTGRDEQY
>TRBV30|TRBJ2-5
AFTSGRARLIGTQY
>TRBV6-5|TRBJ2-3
ASSYGGLGVTDTQY
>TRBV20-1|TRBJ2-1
RALSAGGPTNEQF
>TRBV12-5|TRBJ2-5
ASGLGLAGGFGETQY
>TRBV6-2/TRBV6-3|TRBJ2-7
ASSYLDTGVYEQY
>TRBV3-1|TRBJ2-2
ASSQELSGRRFTGELF
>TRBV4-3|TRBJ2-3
ASSPGRLRKVVHTDTQY
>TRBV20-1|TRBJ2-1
SAGTSGSASQGYNEQF
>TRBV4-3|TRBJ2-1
ASSQGIGMGTYNEQF
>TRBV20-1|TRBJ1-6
SARVSGPNSPLH
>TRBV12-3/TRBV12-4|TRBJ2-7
AGPYSGIRIHEQY
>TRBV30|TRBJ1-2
ASTDSQDYGYT
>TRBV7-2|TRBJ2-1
ASSLGTHNEQF
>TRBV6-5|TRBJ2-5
ASTQDGTRIGGARETQY
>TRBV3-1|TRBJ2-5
ASSPPGIQETQY
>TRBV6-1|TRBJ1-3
ASRSTGAGNTIY
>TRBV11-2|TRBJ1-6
ASSSVKGPKNSPLH
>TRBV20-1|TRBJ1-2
SAPGQGAGGYT
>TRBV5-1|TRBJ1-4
ASSSLGAEKLF
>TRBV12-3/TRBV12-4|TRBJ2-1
ASSYTDSYNEQF
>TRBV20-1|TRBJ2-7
SASPTAGSSYEQY
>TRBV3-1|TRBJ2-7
ASSQATGSYEQY